This T cell receptor beta chain was captured by sequencing in a study of T cells in localized non-small cell lung cancer. Study-wide findings and caveats: Appearances in adjacent lung were noted for a median approximately 50 of the top 100 tumor clones.

The CDR3 is made up of 14 amino acids. Trimming removed 4 bases from V and 4 bases from J; junction bases left unmatched: 3. CDR1 and CDR2 from the germline V gene are SGDLS and YYNGEE. Profiling relied on immunoSEQ multiplex PCR, and the TCRdb table lists in-frame clones only, not all of them. The sample carries about 4,400 clones, around 20% recorded once. In its sample, this clone was seen a few times. Its antigen is undetermined. This TCR derives from a female donor of 60 years or more with stage I lung adenocarcinoma. This sequence joins TRBV9 and TRBJ2-3; 10 positions agree with TRBD2. The material sequenced was lung tumor tissue, taken before any cancer treatment. The CDR3: CASSPSGRADTQYF. The CDR3 coding sequence is TGTGCCAGCAGCCCCAGCGGGAGGGCAGATACGCAGTATTTT.